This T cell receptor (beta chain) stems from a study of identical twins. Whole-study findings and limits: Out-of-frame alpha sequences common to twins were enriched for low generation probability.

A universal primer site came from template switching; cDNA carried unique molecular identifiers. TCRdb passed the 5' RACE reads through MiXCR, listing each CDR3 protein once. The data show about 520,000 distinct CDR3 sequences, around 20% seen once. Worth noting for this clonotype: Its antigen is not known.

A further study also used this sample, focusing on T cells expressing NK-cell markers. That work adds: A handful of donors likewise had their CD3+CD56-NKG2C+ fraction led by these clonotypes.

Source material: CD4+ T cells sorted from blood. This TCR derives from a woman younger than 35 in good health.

The DNA of the CDR3 is TGCAGTGCTAGAGGAGTGGCAAACTCCTACGAGCAGTACTTC. It specifies CSARGVANSYEQYF. The V and J genes are TRBV20-1 and TRBJ2-7; D is uncertain. In germline, CDR1 is DFQATT, CDR2 SNEGSKA (reference sequence). Deletions cut 1 base from V and 0 bases from J, with 10 bases between. The CDR3 loop spans 14 amino acids.